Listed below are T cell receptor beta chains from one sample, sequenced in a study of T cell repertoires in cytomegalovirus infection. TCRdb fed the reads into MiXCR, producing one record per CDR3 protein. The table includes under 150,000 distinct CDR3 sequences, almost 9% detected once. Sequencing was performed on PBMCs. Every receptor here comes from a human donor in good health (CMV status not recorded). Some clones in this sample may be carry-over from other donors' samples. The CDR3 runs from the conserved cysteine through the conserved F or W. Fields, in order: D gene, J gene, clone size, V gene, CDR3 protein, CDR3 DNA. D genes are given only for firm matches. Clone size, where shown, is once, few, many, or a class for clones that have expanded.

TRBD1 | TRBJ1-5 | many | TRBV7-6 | CASSPQGSNQPQHF | TGTGCCAGCAGCCCACAGGGGTCCAATCAGCCCCAGCATTTT
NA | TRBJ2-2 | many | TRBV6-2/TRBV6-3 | CASSYRAGNGPGELFF | TGTGCCAGCAGTTACCGGGCAGGGAATGGTCCCGGGGAGCTGTTTTTT
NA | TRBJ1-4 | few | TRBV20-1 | CSAREPSRSDEKLFF | TGCAGTGCTAGAGAACCCTCAAGGTCCGATGAAAAACTGTTTTTT
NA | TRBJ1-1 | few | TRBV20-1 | CSALGGAWGSGTEAFF | TGCAGTGCCCTAGGGGGGGCGTGGGGGTCTGGCACTGAAGCTTTCTTT
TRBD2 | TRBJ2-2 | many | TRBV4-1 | CASSTWTSGGRTGELFF | TGCGCCAGCAGCACATGGACTAGCGGGGGGCGCACCGGGGAGCTGTTTTTT
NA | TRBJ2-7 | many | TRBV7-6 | CASSLTEDYEQYF | TGTGCCAGCAGCTTGACCGAGGACTACGAGCAGTACTTC
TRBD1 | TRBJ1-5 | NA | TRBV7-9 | CASSTGVALNQPQHF | TGTGCCAGCAGTACAGGGGTGGCACTCAATCAGCCCCAGCATTTT
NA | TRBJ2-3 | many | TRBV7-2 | CASSGGALGDTQYF | TGTGCCAGCAGCGGGGGGGCCCTCGGAGATACGCAGTATTTT
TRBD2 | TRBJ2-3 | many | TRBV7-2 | CASGPLPGGVTDTQYF | TGTGCCAGCGGCCCCCTCCCGGGGGGAGTCACAGATACGCAGTATTTT
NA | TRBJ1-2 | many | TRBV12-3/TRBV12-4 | CASLRGQRYGYTF | TGTGCCAGCCTTCGAGGGCAGAGATATGGCTACACCTTC
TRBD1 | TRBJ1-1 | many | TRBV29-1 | CSVEGTGEAFF | TGCAGCGTTGAGGGGACAGGGGAAGCTTTCTTT
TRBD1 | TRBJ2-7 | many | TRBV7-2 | CASSLGQGTGEQYF | TGTGCCAGCAGCTTGGGACAGGGTACGGGCGAGCAGTACTTC
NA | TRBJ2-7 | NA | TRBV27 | CARLNRDPRRDEQYF | TGTGCCAGACTCAACCGGGACCCCCGGAGAGACGAGCAGTACTTC
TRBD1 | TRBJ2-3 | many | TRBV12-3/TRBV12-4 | CASSGRGLDTQYF | TGTGCCAGCAGCGGCAGGGGGTTAGATACGCAGTATTTT
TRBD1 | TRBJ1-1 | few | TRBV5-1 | CASSFYPGQSLNSEAFF | TGCGCCAGCAGCTTTTATCCGGGACAGAGCTTAAACTCCGAAGCTTTCTTT
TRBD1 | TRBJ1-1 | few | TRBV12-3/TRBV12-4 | CASMVRGDTEAFF | TGTGCCAGCATGGTCAGGGGGGACACTGAAGCTTTCTTT
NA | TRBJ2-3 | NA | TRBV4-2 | CASSQEVWRSDTDTQYF | TGTGCCAGCAGCCAAGAGGTGTGGAGAAGCGACACAGATACGCAGTATTTT
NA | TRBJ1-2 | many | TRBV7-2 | CASSLEVGGYTF | TGTGCCAGCAGCTTAGAAGTCGGGGGCTACACCTTC
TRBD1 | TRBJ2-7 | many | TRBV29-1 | CSVTTDRAYEQYF | TGCAGCGTCACCACGGACAGGGCCTACGAGCAGTACTTC
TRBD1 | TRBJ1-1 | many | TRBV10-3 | CAISESIPGGATEAFF | TGTGCCATCAGTGAGTCGATCCCAGGGGGTGCCACTGAAGCTTTCTTT
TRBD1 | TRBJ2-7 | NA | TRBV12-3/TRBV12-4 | CASSPTGTGPYEQYF | TGTGCCAGCAGTCCAACCGGGACAGGCCCCTACGAGCAGTACTTC
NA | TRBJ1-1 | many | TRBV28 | CASSRPVRQAFF | TGTGCCAGCAGCCGCCCTGTAAGACAAGCTTTCTTT
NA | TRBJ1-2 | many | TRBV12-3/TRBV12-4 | CASYVQHYGYTF | TGTGCCAGTTACGTACAGCACTATGGCTACACCTTC
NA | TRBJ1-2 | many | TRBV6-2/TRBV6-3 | CASSIGTGGYTF | TGTGCCAGCAGCATCGGGACCGGTGGCTACACCTTC
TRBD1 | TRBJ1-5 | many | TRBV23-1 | CASSPRDRGHQPQHF | TGCGCCAGCAGTCCCCGGGACAGGGGTCACCAGCCCCAGCATTTT